The present entry profiles one TCR beta chain with its context. This clonotype has a count of ten or more. The antigen it recognizes is unknown. No per-base quality is available; no much larger clone lies one base away. Libraries of naive CD8 T cells were generated from about 21,000 to 970,000 sorted cells, with 10%, 30% or 50% of the purified RNA used. Naive CD8 T cells were FACS-sorted as CD8+CD4-CCR7+CD45RA+ on a BD FACSAria II into RLT Plus buffer. Nine to eleven TCR copies' worth of Jurkat RNA were spiked into about 19,000-1,100,000 naive CD8 T cell samples to test detection sensitivity. Enrichment of CD8 T cells was done with RosetteSep CD8+ T Cell Enrichment Cocktail plus Ficoll-Paque, and ACK red cell lysis came afterward. This record belongs to a study of molecular identifiers for immune sequencing clone quantification (dated by TCRdb to 2017 to 2018). Notes on the research overall: For a replicate experiment, the RNA from either 20,000 or 100,000 naive CD8 T cells was divided into five aliquots, and four of those aliquots went on to sequencing. The study was a methods study using CD8 T cells to benchmark molecular-identifier clustering-based TCR repertoire sequencing (MIDCIRS) and TCR RNA copy counting. Paper-wide results and their limitations: The sizes of highly expanded clones could end up underestimated when identical TCR molecules share a barcode. Spiked-in Jurkat TCR RNA equivalent to a single cell was reported to be detectable even among approximately 1 million naive CD8 T cells. In CMV-specific effector cells, over 98% of molecules were held by clones above 20 RNA copies, whereas under 1% of molecules were held by such clones in naive cells. Modeling gave around 2.7 recovered TCR RNA copies per cell versus around 10 by digital PCR, implying 25% to 30% capture efficiency. Spiked-in Jurkat TCR RNA (around nine copies' worth), which is not part of the donor repertoire, was contained in the naive libraries. Without barcode sub-clustering, chimeric consensus sequences inflated TCR diversity; chimeras reached as high as 47%.

The receptor library was made with PCR. These reads were obtained on an Illumina HiSeq 4000. Bulk TCR libraries were generated as previously described, with the TCR primers listed in Table S5 used. Purification of total RNA was performed with the Qiagen AllPrep DNA/RNA kit. Before analysis, reads from multiple sequencing runs of one library were combined. The source study handled its data this way. Only reads with exact TCR constant sequence were kept, trimmed to 150 nt, and grouped by their 12-nt molecular barcodes. Reads in each barcode group were sub-clustered using a 15% Levenshtein threshold, and a quality-weighted consensus sequence was built for each RNA molecule. Non-functional sequences were removed, as were lower-count sequences one edit away from another. Barcode sub-clusters with fewer than 20% of the maximum read count were removed, based on fitting two negative binomial distributions. The raw public data were reprocessed by TCRdb itself: fastp quality trimming at Q25, MiXCR clonotype calling, in-frame beta chains only. A single entry per CDR3 protein holds the most common genes and DNA from its merged rows. The V and J calls shown here were made by TCRdb, not taken from the authors' results. Recorded for this sample are some 650,000 distinct CDR3 sequences; less than 20% of them occurred a single time. The top ten constitute 0.7% to 1% of the sample.

The CDR3 runs 14 amino acids, cysteine and phenylalanine included. Kept here is only the CDR3 DNA, which spans 42 bases and is read in frame from base 1. The trim is 6 bases for V and 4 bases for J, with a gap of 13 bases between the germline ends. The germline V gene (reference sequence) specifies LNHDA as CDR1 and SQIVND as CDR2. The receptor's source is a human donor in good health. Some libraries in this study had Jurkat cell RNA spiked in. The rearrangement combines TRBV19 with TRBJ2-1, with TRBD1 perhaps the D gene, on 6 matching bases. The sample comprised naive CD8+ T cells from blood, with Jurkat cell RNA spiked in. This specimen's cell subset or site label, interpreted: FACS-sorted CD8+CD4-CCR7+CD45RA+ naive T cells. For the CDR3, the sequence is CASSRRTEYNEQFF. The nucleotide sequence reads TGTGCCAGTAGCCGTCGGACAGAGTACAATGAGCAGTTCTTC. This CDR3, with the reference TRBV19 and TRBJ2-1 proteins standing in past its ends, gives the full variable domain DGGITQSPKYLFRKEGQNVTLSCEQNLNHDAMYWYRQDPGQGLRLIYYSQIVNDFQKGDIAEGYSVSREKKESFPLTVTSAQKNPTAFYLCASSRRTEYNEQFFGPGTRLTVL.